This entry features one TCR beta chain sequence. This clonotype was seen at least ten times. It has no known antigen specificity. Per-nucleotide qualities are absent, and no much larger clonotype sits a single base away. This record comes from a study of regulatory T cells in long-lasting Graves disease (dated by TCRdb to the early 2020s). Regarding the complete study: Antithyroid drugs had been taken for less than 3 months by newly diagnosed Graves' disease patients. Persistent Graves' disease patients were compared with newly diagnosed Graves' disease patients by peripheral blood TCR sequencing and RNA sequencing. The study was registered as a clinical trial and conducted in China. A total of 33 samples underwent TCR sequencing, from around 13 patients with persistent Graves' disease and 20 or so patients with newly diagnosed Graves' disease.

Libraries were prepared through multiplex PCR. The sequencing machine was an Illumina HiSeq 4000. iRepertoire HTBI primers and Arm-PCR amplification of CDR3 regions were used to construct TCR beta libraries. Before sequencing, the PCR products underwent gel purification. The source study handled its data this way. A total of 62 TRBV and 14 TRBJ segments were identified across samples and were used for gene usage analysis of CDR3 amino acid clonotypes. Filtered high-quality paired reads were merged into contigs using COPE and FqMerger. BLAST was used to align contigs to IMGT TRBV, TRBD and TRBJ reference genes, and CDR3 was defined according to IMGT. Clonotypes above 0.1% frequency were classified as highly expanded clones. Shannon entropy was used to measure repertoire diversity, and the Gini coefficient was used to measure V-J evenness. Clonotypes shared by more than one individual were considered public. Starting from the raw public reads, TCRdb applied fastp trimming at Q25, assembled clones with MiXCR and retained in-frame beta chains. CDR3 protein sequences are deduplicated, and each keeps its most common genes and DNA. For this entry, the V and J calls and clone size follow TCRdb and not the study's own pipeline. The sample table contains more than 450,000 distinct CDR3 sequences; only one count was recorded for around 12% of them. The ten largest clones take up around 10% of the sample.

Unmatched junction bases come to 19, with V trimmed by 1 base and J by 1 base. CDR1 and CDR2 were assigned from the germline V gene (reference sequence) as DFQATT and SNEGSKA. The CDR3 sequence holds 20 residues, the cysteine and phenylalanine included. The retained sequence is limited to the CDR3, 60 bases, with the frame set at the first base. The time point label corresponds to: newly diagnosed GD, antithyroid drugs for less than 3 months. RNA was extracted from PBMCs in TRIzol for both TCR sequencing and RNA sequencing. The diagnosis of Graves' disease was made according to American Thyroid Association guidelines. Patients for the study were recruited at an endocrinology department in Xi'an, China. Each patient gave approximately 8.8 milliliters of peripheral blood, collected in an EDTA anticoagulant tube. Ficoll Paque Plus density gradient separation was used to isolate PBMCs, and no further T cell sorting was performed. RNA quality was checked with an Agilent 2100 Bioanalyzer and agarose gel, and concentration with a NanoDrop 2000.

Summary of the overall study and its limitations: Preferential use of TRBV28, TRBJ1-2 and TRBJ2-5 was observed in persistent disease, whereas TRBV20-1 and TRBJ2-1 were favored in newly diagnosed disease. The authors noted that the small sample size was a limitation that may lower accuracy. Sequencing and analysis were restricted to the TCR beta chain. Compared with newly diagnosed patients, persistent Graves' disease patients had lower TCR Shannon entropy and fewer highly expanded clones, which suggests clonal expansion. Peripheral blood alone was examined, since thyroid tissue, which constituted the primary lesion, could not be accessed. More public clonotypes were shared among persistent patients (more than 2,500) than among newly diagnosed patients (roughly 1,000).

The sample was also linked to a second study, of T cells in Graves' hyperthyroidism and ophthalmopathy. Looking at the second paper: Stable Graves' hyperthyroidism was defined as no progression to ophthalmopathy during 18 months of follow-up. The hyperthyroidism patients were between 18 and 65 years old and newly diagnosed, with a disease duration of less than 2 months. Any patient with an uncontrolled infection, another autoimmune disease, pregnancy or lactation was excluded. Clinical symptoms, serum thyroxine and TRAb, thyroid ultrasound, and orbital computed tomography formed the basis for the diagnoses. The first round of RT-PCR for the TCR CDR3 was performed with the HTBI primer set and the Qiagen OneStep RT-PCR kit. Blood samples also contained most of the expanded thyroid clonotypes (frequency above 0.001), which suggests that blood repertoires may reflect thyroid immune responses. In cross-validation, a model built on a 13 V-J signature told ophthalmopathy apart from stable hyperthyroidism with approximately 90% sensitivity and roughly 82% specificity, and in testing the same model reached 80%/75%. In validation, the model predicted progression to ophthalmopathy with just under 71% sensitivity and over 72% specificity, a median of 6.5 months before onset. A discovery cohort of roughly 100 patients, fewer than 50 with Graves' ophthalmopathy and roughly 59 with stable Graves' hyperthyroidism, was used to find distinguishing TCR V-J signatures. Whether ophthalmopathy could be predicted prospectively was tested in an independent validation cohort made up of about 20 hyperthyroidism patients plus 17 patients who later progressed to ophthalmopathy. The roughly 91 discovery patients were randomly split 7:3 into training and test sets. In about 6 Graves' hyperthyroidism patients, the study also compared T-cell repertoires from thyroid tissue with T-cell repertoires from blood. Following sampling, methimazole starting at 30 mg daily was given to hyperthyroidism patients, and high-dose intravenous methylprednisolone was given to ophthalmopathy patients. Libraries were constructed in a second round of multiplex PCR, after which size selection and purification were carried out. The libraries were sequenced on an Illumina HiSeq2000 using paired-end 100 bp reads. SOAPnuke was used to process the raw data, throwing out any read that contained adapters or uncalled bases, had a mean Phred below 15, or lacked an exact constant-primer or identifier match. High-quality paired reads were merged using COPE v1.2.5, and each unique nucleotide sequence was defined as a clonotype. MiTCR v1.1 was used to align the clonotypes against IMGT TRBV, TRBD and TRBJ reference segments. The analysis was restricted to V-J combinations with a frequency above 0.0001, which together covered just over 99% of the repertoires. The TCS score was defined as F50 (clonal expansion) divided by E x V (chaos), with BLOSUM62-based TCRdist calculated between CDR3 peptides within each V-J. Welch's t-statistics and random forest reduced some 510 V-J features to about 13, which were used in a naive Bayes classifier (R e1071). Sample size was not statistically predetermined, and blinding of investigators to group allocation was not performed. The paper describes TCR Vbeta CDR3 sequencing of 140 or so peripheral blood samples, made up of about 41 ophthalmopathy patients, more than 70 hyperthyroidism patients and 17 progressor patients.

This TCR came from a woman in her twenties or thirties with Graves disease. Donor details come from another sample of the same person, matched by shared clones. The chain links TRBV20-1 with TRBJ2-3; TRBD2 matches 8 bases in the middle. Sequences were derived from peripheral blood mononuclear cells (PBMCs), sampled at new diagnosis, from a patient treated with antithyroid drugs. The DNA is as follows: TGCAGTGCTAGAGCCCGTCGAGTGGCGGGAGGTCCGACTCGCACAGATACGCAGTATTTT. Its protein is CSARARRVAGGPTRTDTQYF.